Listed here are 24 T cell receptor beta chains from one sample, sequenced in a study of glioma-infiltrating T cells. TCR alpha and beta CDR3 regions were amplified from RNA using iRepertoire nested multiplex PCR. One entry per CDR3 protein, called by TCRdb with MiXCR from the multiplex PCR reads. The sample records around 170,000 distinct CDR3 sequences, around 40% being singletons. Material for sequencing was glioma tissue, nonneoplastic brain tissue, or PBMCs (not recorded which). The receptors were sampled from a human donor with low-grade glioma or glioblastoma, undergoing nonglioma brain surgery, or in good health (not recorded which).

The chain links TRBV10-3 to TRBJ2-1; 7 nucleotides match TRBD1. From germline, CDR1 is ENHRY and CDR2 SYGVKD. The CDR3 covers 15 residues. The V and J ends lost 5 bases and 3 bases, in that order; junction bases with no gene match: 7. The CDR3: CAISSRQGHYNEQFF. The CDR3 DNA reads TGTGCCATCAGTTCCAGACAGGGCCACTACAATGAGCAGTTCTTC.

To note about this clonotype: This may come from a read error, since a much larger clone is one base off. The chain is built from TRBV27 and TRBJ2-7; D assignment may be TRBD1 or TRBD2 (6 bases each). This CDR3 contains 17 residues. Trimming took off 3 bases at V and 3 bases at J, with 21 bases between the two ends. Germline V gene sequence: CDR1 MNHEY, CDR2 SMNVEV (reference sequence). The DNA of the CDR3 is TGTGCCAGCAGTTTTTCCGCCGGACAGCGGGCGAACTACGAGCAGTACTTC. It translates to CASSFSAGQRANYEQYF.

A word on this clonotype: Its ends do not fully match the called genes, so a read error is possible. V usage is TRBV6-9 and J usage is TRBJ2-3; 7 bases line up with TRBD2. Germline CDR1 is MNHGY and CDR2 is SVAAGI. This CDR3 comprises 15 residues. This chain's CDR3 is CASIYPPGGVETQYF. CDR3 DNA: TGTGCCAGCATTTATCCACCGGGGGGAGTAGAGACCCAGTACTTT.

About this clonotype itself: A much larger clonotype is one base distant, so this may be a read error. The chain is built from TRBV6-1 and TRBJ2-5; TRBD2 might be the D (5 bases). CDR1 MNHNS and CDR2 SASEGT come from the germline V gene. The germline V and J ends were trimmed by 5 bases and 4 bases, with 14 bases remaining between them. The CDR3 consists of 14 residues. CDR3 protein: CASSPETSGETQYF. The CDR3 coding sequence is TGTGCCAGCAGTCCCGAGACGAGCGGAGAGACCCAGTACTTC.

To note about this clonotype: A junction end diverges from the germline sequence, so it may reflect a read error. The V call is TRBV20-1, the J call TRBJ2-5; D perhaps matches TRBD2 (5 bases). The germline gives CDR1 DFQATT, CDR2 SNEGSKA (reference sequence). CDR3 length equals 18 residues. CDR3 in DNA: TGCAGTGCTAGAGATCTCCTCTTAGCGAGCGGACCCAGAGAGACGCAGTACTTC. It specifies CSARDLLLASGPRETQYF.

The table lists this clonotype with many counts. This chain connects TRBV12-3 or TRBV12-4 to TRBJ1-3; D is unresolved. Trimming removed 8 bases at V and 0 bases at J, with 11 bases between. The CDR3 extends over 14 amino acids. CDR3 in amino acids: CASGPTLSGNTIYF. CDR3 DNA: TGTGCCAGCGGTCCGACACTCTCTGGAAACACCATATATTTT.

With regard to this clonotype: A read error is possible here, since a much larger clone lies one base away. The chain combines TRBV5-8 with TRBJ2-3; D is uncertain. V was shortened by 2 bases and J by 2 bases, with 9 bases between the two germline ends. CDR3 length equals 14 residues. Germline CDR1 reads SGHTS; CDR2 reads YDEGEE. The chain's CDR3 is CASSFLWVTDTQYF. CDR3 DNA: TGTGCCAGCAGCTTCCTCTGGGTCACAGATACGCAGTATTTT.

In the case of this clonotype: This could be a read error, since a much larger clone is one nucleotide away. The chain couples TRBV6-1 to TRBJ2-7; D not resolved. Trimming removed 8 bases at V and 7 bases at J, with 18 bases between. Germline V lookup: CDR1 MNHNS, CDR2 SASEGT. The CDR3 sequence is 13 residues long. The CDR3 DNA reads as TGTGCCAGCGATGACCTACTGGGTGAGGAGCAGTACTTC. Protein sequence: CASDDLLGEEQYF.

Notes on this clonotype: Just one base apart from a much larger clone, this may be a read error. The chain joins TRBV20-1 to TRBJ2-7; D gene unclear. CDR1 is DFQATT and CDR2 is SNEGSKA in the germline V gene (reference sequence). The CDR3 sequence is 12 residues long. V was trimmed by 3 bases and J by 5 bases, leaving 11 bases between them. CDR3 loop: CSASPERDEQYF. The DNA of the CDR3 is TGCAGTGCTAGTCCCGAACGCGACGAGCAGTACTTC.

This rearrangement joins TRBV18 to TRBJ1-6; D remains ambiguous. This CDR3 comprises 14 residues. The V gene's germline CDR1 is KGHSH and CDR2 LQKENI. Trimming left V 3 bases short and J 7 bases short, with 10 bases between. The CDR3: CASSPYSSNSPLHF. CDR3 nucleotides: TGTGCCAGCTCACCGTACAGCTCCAATTCACCCCTCCACTTT.

This clonotype showed up just a few times. In this CDR3 the conserved last residue, phenylalanine or tryptophan, is missing, so a read error is likely. J is TRBJ1-5 and V is TRBV7-9; TRBD1 agrees at 9 bases. Germline loops: CDR1 SEHNR, CDR2 FQNEAQ (reference sequence). The ends lost 6 bases at V and 2 bases at J; junction bases unmatched: 5. The CDR3 is 15 amino acids. The CDR3, as DNA: TGTGCCAGCAGATCGGGACAGGGAGGCAATCAGCCCCAGCATTCT. Its translation is CASRSGQGGNQPQHS.

Notes on this clonotype: At one boundary the junction diverges from the germline segment, which might be a read error. The V call is TRBV27, the J call TRBJ1-6; TRBD1 matches at 7 bases. CDR1 and CDR2 (germline): MNHEY, SMNVEV (reference sequence). This CDR3 contains 16 residues. The CDR3 DNA is TGTGCCAGCAGTCTAGCCCTGGACAGGAGAATTTCACGCCTCCACTTT. Protein product: CASSLALDRRISRLHF.

This clonotype was counted between two and nine times. V is TRBV2 and J is TRBJ1-5, with D possibly being TRBD1 (6 bases). Germline V gene data show CDR1 as SNHLY and CDR2 as FYNNEI. This CDR3 spans 14 amino acids. The V gene lost 6 bases and the J gene lost 6 bases, with 15 bases spanning the gap. The CDR3, as DNA: TGTGCCAGCAGGGAGGCCAGGGGTATTCAGCCCCAGCATTTT. Translated, it gives CASREARGIQPQHF.

Worth noting for this clonotype: This could be a read error, since a much larger clone is one nucleotide away. The chain recombines TRBV7-8 with TRBJ2-1; D remains ambiguous. The CDR3 is made up of 13 amino acids. Trimming shortened V by 9 bases and J by 12 bases, and 21 bases separated the two germline ends. CDR1 is SGHVS, CDR2 FQNEAQ, per germline. The CDR3 DNA reads TGTGCCAGAAGCCAAAGGTCGAACCACGGGCAGTTCTTC. Encoded protein: CARSQRSNHGQFF.

This clonotype has a count of ten or more. The chain links TRBV20-1 to TRBJ1-1, with TRBD1 matching 8 bases. Per the germline V gene, CDR1 is DFQATT and CDR2 is SNEGSKA (reference sequence). The CDR3 sequence is 13 residues long. CDR3 bases: TGCAGGGTACCACCTCAGGGGGCAACTGAAGCTTTCTTT. Its translation: CRVPPQGATEAFF.

About this clonotype: Just one base apart from a much larger clone, this may be a read error. The chain combines TRBV10-3 with TRBJ1-6, with D possibly matching TRBD1 (6 bases). Germline assignment: CDR1 ENHRY and CDR2 SYGVKD. This CDR3 has 14 amino acids. CDR3 protein: CAISYREVNSPPHF. The CDR3 nucleotides read TGTGCCATCAGTTACAGGGAGGTCAATTCACCCCCCCACTTT.

On this clonotype itself: A clone one base away is much larger, so this may be a read error. The chain couples TRBV28 to TRBJ2-2; perhaps D is TRBD1 or TRBD2 (6 bases each). V was trimmed by 6 bases and J by 7 bases, leaving 12 bases between them. The CDR3 consists of 13 residues. Germline assignment: CDR1 MDHEN and CDR2 SYDVKM. CDR3 sequence (DNA): TGTGCCAGCAGGGCCGGGGGCAACGGGGAGCTGTTTTTT. Its translation is CASRAGGNGELFF. Based on the CDR3 plus reference TRBV28 and TRBJ2-2, the full variable domain is DVKVTQSSRYLVKRTGEKVFLECVQDMDHENMFWYRQDPGLGLRLIYFSYDVKMKEKGDIPEGYSVSREKKERFSLILESASTNQTSMYLCASRAGGNGELFFGEGSRLTVL.

This clonotype showed up just once. Since a much larger clone is just one base distant, this may be a read error. The chain is built from TRBV20-1 and TRBJ2-7; the D gene is possibly TRBD1 (6 bases). Germline CDR1 DFQATT, CDR2 SNEGSKA (reference sequence). The CDR3 sequence is 12 residues long. The CDR3: CSAGQSSYDQYF. CDR3 DNA sequence: TGCAGTGCTGGACAGAGCTCCTACGATCAGTACTTC.

This clonotype occurred many times. The CDR3 coding sequence is TGTGCCAGCAGTTACGGGGGCAGCTTGAACACTGAAGCTTTCTTT. It yields the protein CASSYGGSLNTEAFF. The V gene is TRBV6-6, the J gene TRBJ1-1; tentative D call: TRBD1 (6 bases). The CDR3 sequence is 15 residues long. V lost 2 bases to trimming and J lost 0 bases, with 10 bases between them. Germline loops: CDR1 MNHNY, CDR2 SVGAGI (reference sequence).

This clonotype occurred many times. This chain connects TRBV6-2 or TRBV6-3 to TRBJ2-1, with D possibly TRBD2 on 6 matching bases. The V gene's germline CDR1 is MNHEY and CDR2 SVGEGT. V lost 6 bases to trimming and J lost 4 bases, with 13 bases between them. CDR3 length: 14 residues. CDR3 bases: TGTGCCAGCAGCTTCGGGGGAACTTACAATGAGCAGTTCTTC. This gives the protein CASSFGGTYNEQFF.

This clonotype was observed a few times. This chain links TRBV5-1 with TRBJ2-7, with D uncertain. The CDR3 is 14 amino acids. Germline CDR1 and CDR2: SGHRS and YFSETQ. Trimming took off 0 bases at V and 2 bases at J, with 9 bases between the two ends. The CDR3 here is CASSLEVITYEQYF. CDR3 bases: TGCGCCAGCAGCTTGGAGGTGATTACCTACGAGCAGTACTTC. Drawing the rest from reference TRBV5-1 and TRBJ2-7, the complete variable domain is KAGVTQTPRYLIKTRGQQVTLSCSPISGHRSVSWYQQTPGQGLQFLFEYFSETQRNKGNFPGRFSGRQFSNSRSEMNVSTLELGDSALYLCASSLEVITYEQYFGPGTRLTVT.

This clonotype was recorded many times. The chain combines TRBV7-9 with TRBJ1-1; 7 bases line up with TRBD1. CDR1 SEHNR and CDR2 FQNEAQ come from the germline V gene (reference sequence). The CDR3 consists of 15 residues. The J segment lost 4 bases and the V segment lost 0 bases, leaving 5 bases of the junction unmatched. The chain's CDR3 is CASSLANAGGTEAFF. In DNA form, the CDR3 reads TGTGCCAGCAGCTTAGCGAATGCAGGGGGCACTGAAGCTTTCTTT. The full variable domain, in which reference TRBV7-9 and TRBJ1-1 provide the parts outside the CDR3, is DTGVSQNPRHKITKRGQNVTFRCDPISEHNRLYWYRQTLGQGPEFLTYFQNEAQLEKSRLLSDRFSAERPKGSFSTLEIQRTEQGDSAMYLCASSLANAGGTEAFFGQGTRLTVV.

The V call is TRBV19, the J call TRBJ2-5, with TRBD2 identical over 13 bases. Trimming cost V 8 bases and J 5 bases; bases outside gene matches: 17. The CDR3 extends over 18 amino acids. Germline CDR1 is LNHDA and CDR2 is SQIVND (reference sequence). CDR3 nucleotide sequence: TGTGCCAGTTCCCAATCTACTCCTGGACTAGCGGGAGTTGAGACCCAGTACTTC. Its translation is CASSQSTPGLAGVETQYF.

The chain combines TRBV28 with TRBJ2-7; 7 bases map to TRBD1. CDR1 is MDHEN and CDR2 is SYDVKM in the germline V gene. The CDR3 spans 16 residues. V lost 7 bases, J lost 6 bases, and 18 bases stayed unmatched. CDR3: CASIQGVRRGGFEQYF. The CDR3 region has the DNA TGTGCCAGCATCCAAGGCGTGAGGCGAGGGGGCTTCGAGCAGTACTTC. Combining the CDR3 with reference TRBV28 and TRBJ2-7 gives the whole variable domain DVKVTQSSRYLVKRTGEKVFLECVQDMDHENMFWYRQDPGLGLRLIYFSYDVKMKEKGDIPEGYSVSREKKERFSLILESASTNQTSMYLCASIQGVRRGGFEQYFGPGTRLTVT.